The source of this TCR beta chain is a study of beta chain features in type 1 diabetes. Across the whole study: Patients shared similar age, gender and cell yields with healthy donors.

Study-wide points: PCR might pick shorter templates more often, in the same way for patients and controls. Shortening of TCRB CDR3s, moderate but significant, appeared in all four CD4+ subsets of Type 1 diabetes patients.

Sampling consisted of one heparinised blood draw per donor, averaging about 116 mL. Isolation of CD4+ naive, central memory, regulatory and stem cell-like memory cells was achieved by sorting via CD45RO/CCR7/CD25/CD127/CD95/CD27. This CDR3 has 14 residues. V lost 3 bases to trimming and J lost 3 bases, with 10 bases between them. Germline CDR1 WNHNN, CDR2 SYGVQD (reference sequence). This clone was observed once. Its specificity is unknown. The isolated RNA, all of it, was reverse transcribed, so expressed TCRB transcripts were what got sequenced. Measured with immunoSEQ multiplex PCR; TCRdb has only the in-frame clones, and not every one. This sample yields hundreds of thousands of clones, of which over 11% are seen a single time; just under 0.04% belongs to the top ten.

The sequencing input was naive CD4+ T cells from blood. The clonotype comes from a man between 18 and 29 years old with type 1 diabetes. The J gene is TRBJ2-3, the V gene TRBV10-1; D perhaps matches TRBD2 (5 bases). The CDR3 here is CASSDRGGTDTQYF. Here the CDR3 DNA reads TGCGCCAGCAGTGACCGGGGTGGTACAGATACGCAGTATTTT.